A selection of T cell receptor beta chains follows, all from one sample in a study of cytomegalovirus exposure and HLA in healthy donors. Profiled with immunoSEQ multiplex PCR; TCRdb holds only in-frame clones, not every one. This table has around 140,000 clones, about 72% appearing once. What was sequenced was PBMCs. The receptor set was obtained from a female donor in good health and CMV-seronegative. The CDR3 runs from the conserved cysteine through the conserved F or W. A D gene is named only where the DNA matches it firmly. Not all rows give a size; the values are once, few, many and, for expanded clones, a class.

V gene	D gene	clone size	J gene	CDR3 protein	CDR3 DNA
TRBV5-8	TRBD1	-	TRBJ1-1	CASSPNQDRANTEAFF	TGTGCCAGCAGCCCAAACCAGGACAGGGCGAACACTGAAGCTTTCTTT
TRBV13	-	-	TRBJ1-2	CASSLVPAARGYTF	TGTGCCAGCAGCTTAGTTCCCGCGGCGAGGGGCTACACCTTC
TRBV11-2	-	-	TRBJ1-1	CASSLGPAKEAFF	TGTGCCAGCAGCTTAGGCCCCGCTAAGGAAGCTTTCTTT
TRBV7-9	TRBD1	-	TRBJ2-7	CASGAGTGIYEQYF	TGTGCCAGCGGAGCCGGGACAGGCATCTACGAGCAGTACTTC
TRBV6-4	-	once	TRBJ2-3	CASSVGSSTDTQYF	TGTGCCAGCAGTGTAGGGAGTAGCACAGATACGCAGTATTTT
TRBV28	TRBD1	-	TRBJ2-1	CASSFPGDRDDNYNEQFF	TGTGCCAGCAGTTTCCCAGGAGACAGGGACGATAACTACAATGAGCAGTTCTTC
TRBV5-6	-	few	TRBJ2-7	CASSSQKYEQYF	TGTGCCAGCAGCTCCCAGAAATACGAGCAGTACTTC
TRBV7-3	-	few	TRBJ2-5	CASSLSPEETQYF	TGTGCCAGCAGCTTAAGTCCGGAAGAGACCCAGTACTTC
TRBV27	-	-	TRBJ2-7	CASSLYYTSSYEQYF	TGTGCCAGCAGTTTATACTATACGAGCTCCTACGAGCAGTACTTC
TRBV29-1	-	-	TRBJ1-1	CSSRGGANTEAFF	TGCAGCTCTCGAGGGGGGGCAAACACTGAAGCTTTCTTT
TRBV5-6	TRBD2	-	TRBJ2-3	CASSRGLAGVKDTQYF	TGTGCCAGCAGCCGGGGACTAGCGGGAGTTAAGGATACGCAGTATTTT
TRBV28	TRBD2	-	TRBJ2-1	CASSDISGTSGRNEQFF	TGTGCCAGCAGTGACATATCCGGGACTAGCGGGAGAAATGAGCAGTTCTTC
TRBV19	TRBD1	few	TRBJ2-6	CASSIGDRGQGANVLTF	TGTGCCAGTAGTATTGGGGACAGGGGGCAGGGGGCCAACGTCCTGACTTTC
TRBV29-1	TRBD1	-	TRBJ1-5	CSVLPGGLNQPQHF	TGCAGCGTTTTGCCAGGGGGCCTGAATCAGCCCCAGCATTTT
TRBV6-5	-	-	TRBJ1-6	CASSGIRVNSPLHF	TGTGCCAGCAGTGGAATCAGGGTTAATTCACCCCTCCACTTT
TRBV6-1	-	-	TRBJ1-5	CASQRTANQPQHF	TGTGCCAGCCAAAGGACAGCAAATCAGCCCCAGCATTTT